A selection of T cell receptor beta chains follows, all from one sample in a study of spatial heterogeneity in lung cancer. TCRdb itself ran the 5' RACE reads through MiXCR, one entry per CDR3 protein. Altogether 15,000 to 20,000 distinct CDR3 sequences are present, approximately 6.5% being singletons, with the ten largest covering 20% to 25%. The material was lung tumor tissue, obtained at surgery. Receptor source: a female donor with early-stage non-small cell lung cancer. Both conserved end residues are part of each CDR3. D genes are given only for firm matches. Not every row has a clone size; where given, it reads once, few, many or a size class.

V	size	D	J	CDR3	DNA
TRBV2	-	TRBD1	TRBJ2-6	CASHRGPGANVLTF	TGTGCCAGCCACAGGGGGCCCGGGGCCAACGTCCTGACTTTC
TRBV2	many	TRBD2	TRBJ2-2	CASSERLAGTAGELFF	TGTGCCAGCAGTGAACGACTAGCGGGGACAGCCGGGGAGCTGTTTTTT
TRBV5-5	many	-	TRBJ1-5	CASSLGSGLGSRNQPQHF	TGTGCCAGCAGCTTGGGTAGTGGTCTGGGCTCGCGCAATCAGCCCCAGCATTTT
TRBV5-6	many	TRBD1	TRBJ1-1	CASSFSLPDRATEAFF	TGTGCCAGCAGCTTTTCCCTCCCGGACAGGGCGACTGAAGCTTTCTTT
TRBV7-2	few	-	TRBJ1-5	CASSVDRFQPQHF	TGTGCCAGCAGCGTCGACAGGTTCCAGCCCCAGCATTTT
TRBV24-1	many	TRBD2	TRBJ2-2	CATSVSGGPLNTGELFF	TGTGCCACCAGTGTTAGCGGGGGGCCTCTTAACACCGGGGAGCTGTTTTTT
TRBV6-1	few	TRBD1	TRBJ1-1	CASNHRGNTEAFF	TGTGCCAGCAACCACAGGGGGAACACTGAAGCTTTCTTT
TRBV6-5	many	-	TRBJ1-1	CASSSEEGWAFF	TGTGCCAGCAGTTCCGAGGAGGGTTGGGCTTTCTTT
TRBV27	many	-	TRBJ2-7	CASSSLTTGTYEQYF	TGTGCCAGCAGTTCCTTAACCACAGGGACCTACGAGCAGTACTTC
TRBV10-2	-	TRBD2	TRBJ2-1	CASRGLGPNEQFF	TGCGCCAGCAGGGGACTAGGGCCCAATGAGCAGTTCTTC
TRBV6-1	-	-	TRBJ2-2	CASSWRDFSTGELFF	TGTGCCAGCAGTTGGAGGGACTTTTCTACCGGGGAGCTGTTTTTT
TRBV5-1	many	TRBD2	TRBJ2-2	CASTSPGLAAGTGELFF	TGCGCCAGCACCTCTCCGGGACTAGCGGCGGGCACCGGGGAGCTGTTTTTT
TRBV20-1	many	TRBD1	TRBJ2-5	CSARDVLGTDGTQYF	TGCAGTGCTAGAGATGTGTTAGGGACAGATGGGACCCAGTACTTC
TRBV5-4	many	-	TRBJ2-6	CASSLGPASGANVLTF	TGTGCCAGCAGCTTGGGCCCCGCATCTGGGGCCAACGTCCTGACTTTC
TRBV7-9	few	-	TRBJ1-2	CASSLEVGNYGYTF	TGTGCCAGCAGCTTAGAAGTCGGCAACTATGGCTACACCTTC
TRBV7-3	medium-sized	TRBD2	TRBJ2-7	CASSILAGVTQPYEQYF	TGTGCCAGCAGCATCCTAGCGGGGGTCACCCAACCCTACGAGCAGTACTTC
TRBV28	-	TRBD2	TRBJ2-7	CASSSSAGAFFYEQYF	TGTGCCAGCAGTTCCTCAGCGGGGGCCTTCTTCTACGAGCAGTACTTC